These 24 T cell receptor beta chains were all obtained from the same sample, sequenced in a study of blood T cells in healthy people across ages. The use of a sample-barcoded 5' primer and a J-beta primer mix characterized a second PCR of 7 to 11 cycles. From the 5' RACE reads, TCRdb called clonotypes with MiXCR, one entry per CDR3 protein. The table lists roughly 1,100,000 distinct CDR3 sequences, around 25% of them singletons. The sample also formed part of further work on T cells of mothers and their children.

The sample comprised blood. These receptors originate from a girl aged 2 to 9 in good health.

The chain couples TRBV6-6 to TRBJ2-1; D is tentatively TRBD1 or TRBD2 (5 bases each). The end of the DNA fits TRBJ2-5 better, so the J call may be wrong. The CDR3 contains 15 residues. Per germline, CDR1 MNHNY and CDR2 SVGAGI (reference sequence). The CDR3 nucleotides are TGTGCCAGCAGAGAGGGCGGCAGCCCAGGGGAGACCCAGTACTTC. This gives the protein CASREGGSPGETQYF.

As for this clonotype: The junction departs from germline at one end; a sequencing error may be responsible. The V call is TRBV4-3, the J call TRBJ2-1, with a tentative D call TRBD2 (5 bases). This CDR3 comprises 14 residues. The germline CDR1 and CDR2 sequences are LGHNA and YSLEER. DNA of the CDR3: TGCGCCAGCGGCCAAGATCCCCCGGGAAATGAGCAGTTCTTC. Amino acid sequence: CASGQDPPGNEQFF.

This chain's CDR3 is CASRPQGAFNYEQYF. In DNA form, the CDR3 reads TGTGCCAGCAGGCCTCAGGGCGCTTTCAACTACGAGCAGTACTTC. The gene calls are TRBV28 and TRBJ2-7, with D possibly TRBD1 on 5 matching bases. Trimming stripped 6 bases from V and 3 bases from J, with 18 bases between. In germline, CDR1 is MDHEN, CDR2 SYDVKM. The CDR3 spans 15 residues.

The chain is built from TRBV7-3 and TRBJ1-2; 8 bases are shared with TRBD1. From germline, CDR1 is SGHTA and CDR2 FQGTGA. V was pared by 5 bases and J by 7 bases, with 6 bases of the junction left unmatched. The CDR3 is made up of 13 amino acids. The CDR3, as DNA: TGTGCCAGCAGCCAAAGCACAGGGGGTGGCTACACCTTC. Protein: CASSQSTGGGYTF.

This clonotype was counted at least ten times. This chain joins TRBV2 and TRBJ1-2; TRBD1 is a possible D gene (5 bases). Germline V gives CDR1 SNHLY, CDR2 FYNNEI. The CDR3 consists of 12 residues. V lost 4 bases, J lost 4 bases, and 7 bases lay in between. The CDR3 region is CASSGDSYGYTF. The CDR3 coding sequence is TGTGCCAGCAGTGGTGACAGCTATGGCTACACCTTC.

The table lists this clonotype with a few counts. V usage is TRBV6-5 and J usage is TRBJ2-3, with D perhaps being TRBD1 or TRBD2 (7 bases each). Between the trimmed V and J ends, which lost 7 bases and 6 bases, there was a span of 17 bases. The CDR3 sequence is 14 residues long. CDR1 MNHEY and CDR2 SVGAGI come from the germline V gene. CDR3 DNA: TGTGCCAGCACCAGGGGGAGGGGCGGTGATACGCAGTATTTT. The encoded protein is CASTRGRGGDTQYF.

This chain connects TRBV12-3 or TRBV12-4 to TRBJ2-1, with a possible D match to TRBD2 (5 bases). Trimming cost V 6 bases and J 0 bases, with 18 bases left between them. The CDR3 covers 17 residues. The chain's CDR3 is CASSPTAGNRSYNEQFF. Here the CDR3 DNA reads TGTGCCAGCAGCCCTACGGCCGGGAATCGCTCCTACAATGAGCAGTTCTTC.

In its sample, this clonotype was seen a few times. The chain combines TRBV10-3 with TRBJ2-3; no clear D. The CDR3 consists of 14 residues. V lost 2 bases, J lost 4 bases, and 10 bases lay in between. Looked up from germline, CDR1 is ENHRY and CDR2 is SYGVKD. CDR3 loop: CAISEEALPDTQYF. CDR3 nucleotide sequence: TGTGCCATCAGTGAGGAAGCCCTGCCAGATACGCAGTATTTT.

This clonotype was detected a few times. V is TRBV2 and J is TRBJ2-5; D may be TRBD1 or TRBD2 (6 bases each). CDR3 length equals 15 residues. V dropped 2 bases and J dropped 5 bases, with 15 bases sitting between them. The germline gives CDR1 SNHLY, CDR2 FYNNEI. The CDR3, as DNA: TGTGCCAGCAGTGAAAGTTTCGGGGGCCGGGAGACCCAGTACTTC. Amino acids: CASSESFGGRETQYF.

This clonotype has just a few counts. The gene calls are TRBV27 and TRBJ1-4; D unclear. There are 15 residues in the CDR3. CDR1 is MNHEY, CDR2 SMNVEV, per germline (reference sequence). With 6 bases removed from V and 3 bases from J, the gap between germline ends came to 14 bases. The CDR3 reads CASSSLTHPNEKLFF. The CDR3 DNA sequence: TGTGCCAGCAGCTCCCTGACACACCCTAATGAAAAACTGTTTTTT.

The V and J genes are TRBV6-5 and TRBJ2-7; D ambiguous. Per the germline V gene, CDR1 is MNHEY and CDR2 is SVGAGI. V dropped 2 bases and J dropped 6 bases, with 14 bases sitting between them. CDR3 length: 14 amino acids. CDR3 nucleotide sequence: TGTGCCAGCAGTTACAGTTCCGGATCGGTCGAGCAGTACTTC. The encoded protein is CASSYSSGSVEQYF.

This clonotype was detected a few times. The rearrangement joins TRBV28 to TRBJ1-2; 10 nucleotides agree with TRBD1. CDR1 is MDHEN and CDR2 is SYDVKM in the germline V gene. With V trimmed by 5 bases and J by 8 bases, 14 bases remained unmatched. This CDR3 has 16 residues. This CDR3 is CASSHGDRGSMEGYTF. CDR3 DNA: TGTGCCAGCAGTCATGGGGACAGGGGTAGTATGGAAGGCTACACCTTC.

Here the CDR3 reads CASSLTGTGEQFF. The CDR3 DNA reads as TGTGCCAGCAGCTTGACCGGAACGGGTGAGCAGTTCTTC. The chain uses TRBV5-6 and TRBJ2-1; the D is unclear. The length of the CDR3 is 13 residues. Germline CDR1 reads SGHDT; CDR2 reads YYEEEE. V shed 1 base and J shed 9 bases, with 11 bases lying between them.

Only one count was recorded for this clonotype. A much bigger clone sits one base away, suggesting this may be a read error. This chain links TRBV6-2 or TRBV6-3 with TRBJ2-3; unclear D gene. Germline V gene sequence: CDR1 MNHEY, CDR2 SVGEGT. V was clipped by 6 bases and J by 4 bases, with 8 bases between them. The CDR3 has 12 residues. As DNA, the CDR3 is TGTGCCAGCAGCGTAGCCCCAGATACGCAGTATTTT. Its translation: CASSVAPDTQYF.

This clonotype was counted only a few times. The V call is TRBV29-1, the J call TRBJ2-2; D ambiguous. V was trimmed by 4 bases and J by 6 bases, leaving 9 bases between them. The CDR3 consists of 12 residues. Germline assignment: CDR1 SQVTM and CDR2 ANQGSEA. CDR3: CSVGSDPGELFF. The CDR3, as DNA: TGCAGCGTTGGGTCGGATCCCGGGGAGCTGTTTTTT.

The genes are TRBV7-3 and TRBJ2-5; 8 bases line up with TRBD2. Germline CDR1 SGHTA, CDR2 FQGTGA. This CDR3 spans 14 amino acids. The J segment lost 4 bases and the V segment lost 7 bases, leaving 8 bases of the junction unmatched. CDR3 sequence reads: CASKAGVASETQYF. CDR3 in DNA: TGTGCCAGCAAAGCGGGAGTTGCGTCAGAGACCCAGTACTTC.

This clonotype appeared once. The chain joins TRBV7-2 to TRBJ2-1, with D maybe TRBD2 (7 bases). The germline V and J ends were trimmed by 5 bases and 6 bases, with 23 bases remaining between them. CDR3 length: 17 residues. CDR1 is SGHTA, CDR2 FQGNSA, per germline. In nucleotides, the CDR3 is TGTGCCAGCAGCCCACTGGGGGGGGCCTTAAGCCCCAATGAGCAGTTCTTC. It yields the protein CASSPLGGALSPNEQFF. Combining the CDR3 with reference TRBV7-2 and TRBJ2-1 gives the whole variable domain GAGVSQSPSNKVTEKGKDVELRCDPISGHTALYWYRQSLGQGLEFLIYFQGNSAPDKSGLPSDRFSAERTGGSVSTLTIQRTQQEDSAVYLCASSPLGGALSPNEQFFGPGTRLTVL.

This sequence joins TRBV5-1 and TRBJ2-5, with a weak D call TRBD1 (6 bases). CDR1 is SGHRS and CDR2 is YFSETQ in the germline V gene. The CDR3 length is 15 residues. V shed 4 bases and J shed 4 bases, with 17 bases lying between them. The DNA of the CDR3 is TGCGCCAGCAGCCAGGGACATTCTTCGGGAGAGACCCAGTACTTC. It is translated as CASSQGHSSGETQYF.

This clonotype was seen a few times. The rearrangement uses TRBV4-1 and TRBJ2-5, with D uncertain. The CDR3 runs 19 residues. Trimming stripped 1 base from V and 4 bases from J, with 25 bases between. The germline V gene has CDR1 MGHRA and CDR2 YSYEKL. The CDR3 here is CASSQVPPRGGRYRETQYF. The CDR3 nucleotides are TGCGCCAGCAGCCAAGTGCCCCCCCGTGGCGGACGGTACCGAGAGACCCAGTACTTC.

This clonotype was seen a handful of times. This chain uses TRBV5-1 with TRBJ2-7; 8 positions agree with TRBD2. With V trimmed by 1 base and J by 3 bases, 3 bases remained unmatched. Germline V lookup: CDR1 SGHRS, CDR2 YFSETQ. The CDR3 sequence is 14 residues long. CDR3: CASSLLSGNYEQYF. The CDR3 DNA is TGCGCCAGCAGCTTGCTTAGCGGGAACTACGAGCAGTACTTC.

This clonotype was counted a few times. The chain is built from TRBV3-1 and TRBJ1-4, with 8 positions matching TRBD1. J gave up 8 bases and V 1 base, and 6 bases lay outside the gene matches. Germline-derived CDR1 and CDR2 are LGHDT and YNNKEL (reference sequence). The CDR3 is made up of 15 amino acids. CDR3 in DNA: TGTGCCAGCAGCCAAGGTAACAGGGGGAGAGAAAAACTGTTTTTT. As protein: CASSQGNRGREKLFF.

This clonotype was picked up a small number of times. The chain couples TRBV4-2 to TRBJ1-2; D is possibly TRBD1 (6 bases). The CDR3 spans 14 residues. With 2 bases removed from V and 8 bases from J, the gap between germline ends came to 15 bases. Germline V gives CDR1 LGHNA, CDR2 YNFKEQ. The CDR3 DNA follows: TGTGCCAGCAGCCAACAACGGACAGCGGGAGGCTACACCTTC. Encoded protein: CASSQQRTAGGYTF.

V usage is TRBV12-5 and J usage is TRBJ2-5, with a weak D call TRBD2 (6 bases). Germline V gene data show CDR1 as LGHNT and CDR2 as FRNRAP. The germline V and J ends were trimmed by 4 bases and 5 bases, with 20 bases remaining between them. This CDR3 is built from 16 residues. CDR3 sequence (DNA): TGTGCTAGTGGTTCCGCCCCCGTATATGGAGGGGAGACCCAGTACTTC. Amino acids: CASGSAPVYGGETQYF.

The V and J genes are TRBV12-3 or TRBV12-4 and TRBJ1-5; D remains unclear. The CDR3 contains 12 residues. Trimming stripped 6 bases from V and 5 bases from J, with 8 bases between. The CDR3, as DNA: TGTGCCAGCAGCGACCTTTATCAGCCCCAGCATTTT. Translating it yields CASSDLYQPQHF.